One sample yielded the 11 T cell receptor beta chains listed below, sequenced in a study of T cells in localized non-small cell lung cancer. Assay: immunoSEQ multiplex PCR; the TCRdb copy retains only in-frame clones and omits some. The sample shows about 25,000 clones, roughly 90% of them seen only once. The specimen was peripheral blood, collected before any cancer treatment. The source of these receptors is a woman between 35 and 75 years old with stage I lung adenocarcinoma.

The rearrangement uses TRBV7-9 and TRBJ2-3, with TRBD1 as a possible D gene (6 bases). The CDR3 spans 15 residues. Trimming removed 1 base at V and 6 bases at J, with 14 bases between. Germline V gene lookup returns CDR1 SEHNR and CDR2 FQNEAQ (reference sequence). CDR3 region: CASSLGDTDLDTQYF. In DNA, the CDR3 is TGTGCCAGCAGCTTAGGGGACACCGATTTGGATACGCAGTATTTT.

The rearrangement uses TRBV2 and TRBJ2-3; either TRBD1 or TRBD2 may fit D (6 bases each). This CDR3 contains 15 residues. From germline, CDR1 is SNHLY and CDR2 FYNNEI. The V end was cut by 8 bases, the J end by 3 bases, with 18 bases between. For the CDR3, the DNA is TGTGCCAGCCCTAAGGGGGGTCAGGGGACAGATACGCAGTATTTT. Protein sequence: CASPKGGQGTDTQYF.

This clone appeared a single time. The gene calls are TRBV5-1 and TRBJ2-6; D remains unclear. Germline V CDR1 and CDR2: SGHRS, YFSETQ. V was cut by 2 bases and J by 2 bases, with 8 bases left in between. This CDR3 has 15 amino acids. CDR3 protein: CASSLSETGANVLTF. The CDR3 DNA reads TGCGCCAGCAGCTTAAGCGAAACTGGGGCCAACGTCCTGACTTTC.

This sequence joins TRBV7-9 and TRBJ2-6; TRBD2 matches 10 bases. This CDR3 contains 18 residues. After removal of 0 bases from V and 2 bases from J, the junction contained 4 bases not matched to a gene. Germline V gene lookup returns CDR1 SEHNR and CDR2 FQNEAQ (reference sequence). CDR3 region: CASSLALAGAPGANVLTF. The CDR3 nucleotides read TGTGCCAGCAGCTTAGCGCTAGCGGGAGCACCTGGGGCCAACGTCCTGACTTTC.

V gene TRBV6-5 combines with J gene TRBJ2-7, with TRBD1 identical over 8 bases. Germline V gives CDR1 MNHEY, CDR2 SVGAGI. This CDR3 has 16 residues. V was clipped by 1 base and J by 5 bases; unmatched bases: 10. In DNA form, the CDR3 reads TGTGCCAGCAGTTACTTGTCGGGACAGGACTTTCACGAGCAGTACTTC. It encodes CASSYLSGQDFHEQYF.

This clone was seen more than once but under ten times. The chain uses TRBV7-9 and TRBJ2-5, with 9 bases matching TRBD2. Germline CDR1 SEHNR, CDR2 FQNEAQ (reference sequence). V was pared by 2 bases and J by 5 bases, with 9 bases of the junction left unmatched. This CDR3 has 16 amino acids. The CDR3 here is CASSLSAGGGHETQYF. The CDR3 coding sequence is TGTGCCAGCAGCTTATCGGCGGGAGGGGGGCACGAGACCCAGTACTTC.

This chain joins TRBV7-9 and TRBJ2-1; D perhaps matches TRBD2 (5 bases). The germline V gene has CDR1 SEHNR and CDR2 FQNEAQ (reference sequence). The V gene lost 1 base and the J gene lost 9 bases, with 10 bases spanning the gap. This CDR3 has 13 amino acids. CDR3 coding DNA: TGTGCCAGCAGCTTAGGACCGGCGGGTGAGCAGTTCTTC. It specifies CASSLGPAGEQFF.

The chain recombines TRBV21-1 with TRBJ1-4; the DNA was not compared with TRBD1, the D call given in the table. TRBV21-1 is listed as a pseudogene. The CDR3 is 17 residues long. CDR3: CASSKGGRGARREKLFF. The CDR3 DNA is TGTGCCAGCAGCAAAGGAGGCAGGGGTGCCCGCCGTGAAAAACTGTTTTTT.

As to this clone: The same CDR3 also results from other DNA sequences found in this sample. The rearrangement uses TRBV5-4 and TRBJ2-7; tentative D call: TRBD2 (6 bases). V was cut by 4 bases and J by 5 bases, with 19 bases left in between. The germline gives CDR1 SGHNT, CDR2 YYREEE (reference sequence). The CDR3 spans 15 residues. The CDR3 DNA sequence: TGTGCCAGCAGCCGCAGGGACTCCTTGGCGAACGAGCAGTACTTC. Amino acid sequence: CASSRRDSLANEQYF.

The rearrangement links TRBV6-6 to TRBJ2-7, with D perhaps given as TRBD1 or TRBD2 (5 bases each). V was pared by 0 bases and J by 6 bases, with 12 bases between. Per germline, CDR1 MNHNY and CDR2 SVGAGI (reference sequence). The CDR3 is 14 amino acids. The CDR3 bases are TGTGCCAGCAGTTACTCTGGGGACGAGTCCGAGCAGTACTTC. The encoded protein is CASSYSGDESEQYF.

The rearrangement joins TRBV18 to TRBJ2-7, with D possibly matching TRBD2 (5 bases). The CDR3 covers 16 residues. From germline, CDR1 is KGHSH and CDR2 LQKENI. Trimming left V 1 base short and J 0 bases short, with 13 bases between. The CDR3 loop is CASSPQRFGNSYEQYF. The CDR3 coding sequence is TGTGCCAGCTCACCACAGAGGTTCGGGAACTCCTACGAGCAGTACTTC.